These 8 T cell receptor beta chains were sequenced from one sample in a study of cytomegalovirus exposure and HLA in healthy donors. The PCR was carried out with 60 Vbeta primers and 13 Jbeta primers. TCRdb keeps only in-frame clones here, not all; method: immunoSEQ multiplex PCR. The data contain about 180,000 clones, 84% of them seen just once; the ten biggest clones take up more than 4%. Sequencing was done on a sample of PBMCs. The receptors were gathered from a girl under 18 in good health and CMV-seropositive.

The chain is built from TRBV5-1 and TRBJ1-1, with D tentatively TRBD1 (5 bases). Trimming left V 3 bases short and J 5 bases short, with 14 bases between. From germline, CDR1 is SGHRS and CDR2 YFSETQ. The CDR3 is 14 residues long. CDR3 region: CASSCDSFRTEAFF. In DNA form, the CDR3 reads TGCGCCAGCAGCTGCGACAGCTTTCGGACTGAAGCTTTCTTT.

The V call is TRBV14, the J call TRBJ1-2; possibly TRBD1 for D (6 bases). There are 15 residues in the CDR3. Deletions cut 1 base from V and 0 bases from J, with 9 bases between. From germline, CDR1 is SGHDN and CDR2 FVKESK. CDR3: CASSQVTGANYGYTF. The DNA for the CDR3 is TGTGCCAGCAGCCAAGTGACAGGAGCTAACTATGGCTACACCTTC.

This chain uses TRBV27 with TRBJ2-5; possible D gene TRBD1, 5 bases. The last part of the DNA fits TRBJ2-7 better; the J call may be wrong. Germline-derived CDR1 and CDR2 are MNHEY and SMNVEV (reference sequence). The CDR3 has 12 residues. CDR3 region: CARRQHAYEQYF. Written as DNA, the CDR3 is TGTGCCAGGAGACAGCACGCCTACGAGCAGTACTTC.

CDR3 residues: CASSHGDRLLYGYTF. CDR3 nucleotides: TGCGCCAGCAGCCACGGGGACAGGCTACTCTATGGCTACACCTTC. The rearrangement joins TRBV4-1 to TRBJ1-2; TRBD1 agrees at 8 bases. The V and J ends lost 3 bases and 4 bases, in that order; junction bases with no gene match: 7. Per germline, CDR1 MGHRA and CDR2 YSYEKL. The CDR3 loop spans 15 amino acids.

The chain carries TRBV5-1 and TRBJ1-1, with 9 bases that match TRBD1. This CDR3 has 15 amino acids. V gave up 2 bases and J gave up 3 bases; unmatched junction bases: 5. Germline assignment: CDR1 SGHRS and CDR2 YFSETQ. The CDR3 DNA is TGCGCCAGCAGCTTACCTAGGACAGGGGACACTGAAGCTTTCTTT. Its protein product is CASSLPRTGDTEAFF. Using reference TRBV5-1 and TRBJ1-1 for the parts outside the CDR3, the full variable domain is KAGVTQTPRYLIKTRGQQVTLSCSPISGHRSVSWYQQTPGQGLQFLFEYFSETQRNKGNFPGRFSGRQFSNSRSEMNVSTLELGDSALYLCASSLPRTGDTEAFFGQGTRLTVV.

The chain has TRBV5-1 and TRBJ2-3; D remains ambiguous. CDR3 size: 13 residues. Germline CDR1 is SGHRS and CDR2 is YFSETQ. Trimming took 9 bases from V and 2 from J, leaving 13 bases between them. Here the CDR3 DNA reads TGCGCCACACGTGTTGGCCTCACAGATACGCAGTATTTT. Protein: CATRVGLTDTQYF.

The gene calls are TRBV7-2 and TRBJ2-7; 9 nucleotides align to TRBD2. There are 12 residues in the CDR3. V trimming: 5 bases; J trimming: 9 bases; junction bases outside the gene matches: 5. From germline, CDR1 is SGHTA and CDR2 FQGNSA. CDR3 amino acids: CASSLGLAAQYF. CDR3 nucleotides: TGTGCCAGCAGCCTGGGACTAGCTGCGCAGTACTTC.

The chain employs TRBV19 and TRBJ1-6; TRBD1 matches 9 bases. Germline V gene lookup returns CDR1 LNHDA and CDR2 SQIVND (reference sequence). The CDR3 runs to 16 residues. V was pared by 4 bases and J by 14 bases, with 15 bases of the junction left unmatched. The CDR3 bases are TGTGCCAGTAGTAGCCCCCCGGGACAGGGTATTGGAGCCCTCCACTTT. Amino acid sequence: CASSSPPGQGIGALHF.